Each of the 19 T cell receptor beta chains below was sequenced from the same sample in a study of blood T cell repertoires in COVID-19. The assay was immunoSEQ multiplex PCR, and TCRdb's table has in-frame clones only and misses some. The data contain nearly 90,000 clones, over 75% of them singletons. Sequenced sample: peripheral blood. Source of these receptors: an elderly man with acute or convalescent COVID-19.

This chain joins TRBV7-2 and TRBJ2-1; no definite D call. The ends were cut back, 5 bases at V and 0 bases at J, with 2 bases in the middle. The CDR3 is 12 amino acids. Germline-derived CDR1 and CDR2 are SGHTA and FQGNSA. The CDR3 DNA reads TGTGCCAGCAGCCGCTCCTACAATGAGCAGTTCTTC. Translation gives CASSRSYNEQFF. The variable domain in full, with the rest retrieved from reference TRBV7-2 and TRBJ2-1, is GAGVSQSPSNKVTEKGKDVELRCDPISGHTALYWYRQSLGQGLEFLIYFQGNSAPDKSGLPSDRFSAERTGGSVSTLTIQRTQQEDSAVYLCASSRSYNEQFFGPGTRLTVL.

The rearrangement uses TRBV7-2 and TRBJ1-1; D not resolved. Germline lookup yields CDR1 SGHTA and CDR2 FQGNSA. V was shortened by 4 bases and J by 8 bases, with 14 bases between the two germline ends. The CDR3 sequence is 13 residues long. The CDR3 bases are TGTGCCAGCAGCTCCCGGACTCCGGTCGAAGCTTTCTTT. Its protein product is CASSSRTPVEAFF.

In its sample, this clone was seen once. V usage is TRBV28 and J usage is TRBJ2-5, with 15 bases that match TRBD2. This CDR3 region has 19 residues. Germline lookup yields CDR1 MDHEN and CDR2 SYDVKM. The ends lost 1 base at V and 2 bases at J; junction bases unmatched: 8. The CDR3 nucleotides read TGTGCCAGCAGTTTATCGGGACTAGCGGGAGGCGTGGGGCAAGAGACCCAGTACTTC. As protein: CASSLSGLAGGVGQETQYF.

This chain joins TRBV19 and TRBJ1-5, with D unclear. The V and J ends lost 4 bases and 3 bases respectively, with 10 bases between them. The germline CDR1 and CDR2 sequences are LNHDA and SQIVND (reference sequence). The CDR3 extends over 14 amino acids. CDR3 nucleotide sequence: TGTGCCAGTAGTACTCGGGTGACCAATCAGCCCCAGCATTTT. It yields the protein CASSTRVTNQPQHF.

CDR3 residues: CASSQDLKAGVVGYTF. The CDR3 nucleotides are TGTGCCAGCAGCCAAGATCTCAAGGCAGGGGTGGTTGGCTACACCTTC. V is TRBV3-1 (or the pseudogene TRBV3-2) and J is TRBJ1-2, with D perhaps matching TRBD1 (6 bases). This CDR3 is 16 amino acids long. V lost 0 bases and J lost 7, with 18 bases in between. CDR1 and CDR2 (germline): LGHDT, YNNKEL (reference sequence).

The rearrangement joins TRBV5-8 to TRBJ2-1; possible D gene TRBD2, 6 bases. V was trimmed by 4 bases and J by 3 bases, leaving 8 bases between them. This CDR3 spans 13 amino acids. Germline V gene data show CDR1 as SGHTS and CDR2 as YDEGEE. The CDR3 DNA follows: TGTGCCAGCAGCGGGGGACTCTACAATGAGCAGTTCTTC. Residues: CASSGGLYNEQFF.

The rearrangement links TRBV12-5 to TRBJ1-1; D is ambiguous. V was cut by 5 bases and J by 2 bases, with 18 bases left in between. CDR1 LGHNT and CDR2 FRNRAP come from the germline V gene. This CDR3 is 16 amino acids long. The DNA for the CDR3 is TGTGCTAGTGGTCTCTCCCTCGGGTCAACAAACACTGAAGCTTTCTTT. Translation: CASGLSLGSTNTEAFF.

CDR3 in DNA: TGCGCCAGCAGTGACCCGAACGGCGGGGAGCTGTTTTTT. This translates into CASSDPNGGELFF. This chain uses TRBV10-1 with TRBJ2-2; D not resolved. Germline loops: CDR1 WNHNN, CDR2 SYGVQD (reference sequence). This CDR3 region has 13 residues. Trimming took 3 bases from V and 7 from J, leaving 9 bases between them.

This clone was seen once. V usage is TRBV6-2 or TRBV6-3 and J usage is TRBJ2-2; 9 bases fit TRBD2. Germline trimming cut 3 bases from V and 1 base from J; bases unmatched to any gene: 6. The CDR3 extends over 17 amino acids. Germline V gene data show CDR1 as MNHEY and CDR2 as SVGEGT. CDR3 nucleotides: TGTGCCAGCAGTTATCAGAGCGGGGGGCTGAACACCGGGGAGCTGTTTTTT. The encoded protein is CASSYQSGGLNTGELFF.

This chain connects TRBV28 to TRBJ1-4; D is possibly TRBD1 (6 bases). The CDR3 extends over 14 amino acids. Germline V gene sequence: CDR1 MDHEN, CDR2 SYDVKM. V was shortened by 2 bases and J by 8 bases, with 12 bases between the two germline ends. The CDR3 DNA reads as TGTGCCAGCAGTTTAGGAGAGGGGGGGGAAAAACTGTTTTTT. It specifies CASSLGEGGEKLFF.

The chain carries TRBV18 and TRBJ2-5; the match to TRBD2 covers 10 bases. CDR1 KGHSH and CDR2 LQKENI come from the germline V gene. The V gene end was trimmed by 4 bases and the J gene end by 3 bases; junction bases not matched to a gene: 2. The CDR3 consists of 14 residues. This CDR3 is CASSRTSGEETQYF. The DNA of the CDR3 is TGTGCCAGCTCACGAACTAGCGGGGAAGAGACCCAGTACTTC.

The chain links TRBV6-4 to TRBJ1-4; 9 bases are shared with TRBD1. With V trimmed by 6 bases and J by 8 bases, 10 bases remained unmatched. Germline-derived CDR1 and CDR2 are MRHNA and SNTAGT. The CDR3 covers 15 residues. The CDR3 loop reads CASSGRDREREKLFF. The CDR3 region has the DNA TGTGCCAGCAGCGGCCGGGACAGGGAGAGAGAAAAACTGTTTTTT.

As DNA, the CDR3 is TGTGCCACCAGTGACGGTAGCAAAAACATTCAGTACTTC. Translation gives CATSDGSKNIQYF. The gene calls are TRBV24-1 and TRBJ2-4; unclear D gene. CDR1 and CDR2 (germline): KGHDR, SFDVKD. V lost 4 bases and J 3 bases, leaving 6 bases between the germline ends. The CDR3 is 13 amino acids.

The chain carries TRBV3-1 (or the pseudogene TRBV3-2) and TRBJ2-1; 7 nucleotides line up with TRBD2. The ends lost 4 bases at V and 3 bases at J; junction bases unmatched: 9. CDR3 length: 16 residues. The germline V gene has CDR1 LGHDT and CDR2 YNNKEL (reference sequence). Here the CDR3 reads CASSPGLDLGYNEQFF. CDR3 DNA: TGTGCCAGCAGCCCCGGACTAGATTTGGGCTACAATGAGCAGTTCTTC.

This chain joins TRBV6-2 or TRBV6-3 and TRBJ1-6; TRBD1 aligns across 9 bases. From germline, CDR1 is MNHEY and CDR2 SVGEGT. This CDR3 contains 15 residues. Losses at the gene ends were 6 bases for V and 14 bases for J; bases not matched to a gene: 14. DNA for the CDR3: TGTGCCAGCAGCGGACAGGGGACCTTGCGTGGGGCCCTCCACTTT. Residues: CASSGQGTLRGALHF.

The chain couples TRBV7-9 to TRBJ2-3; D might be TRBD2 (6 bases). CDR3 size: 12 residues. V gave up 5 bases and J gave up 4 bases, with 7 bases separating them. Per the germline V gene, CDR1 is SEHNR and CDR2 is FQNEAQ (reference sequence). The CDR3 spells CASSTGADTQYF. The CDR3 DNA sequence: TGTGCCAGCAGCACGGGAGCAGATACGCAGTATTTT.

The rearrangement uses TRBV12-3 or TRBV12-4 and TRBJ1-4, with TRBD1 matching 8 bases. With V trimmed by 7 bases and J by 7 bases, 5 bases remained unmatched. The CDR3 totals 13 residues. The CDR3 DNA is TGTGCCAGCAACGGACAGGGAGGTGAAAAACTGTTTTTT. Amino acids: CASNGQGGEKLFF.

This chain uses TRBV6-5 with TRBJ2-7; 10 bases fit TRBD1. The germline CDR1 and CDR2 sequences are MNHEY and SVGAGI. This CDR3 has 15 residues. V lost 10 bases, J lost 5 bases, and 14 bases stayed unmatched. The CDR3 DNA reads TGTGCCACCCACCCAACGGGACAGGGGACCCACGAGCAGTACTTC. The encoded protein is CATHPTGQGTHEQYF.

This clone was seen once. This chain connects TRBV10-3 to TRBJ2-5; tentative D call: TRBD1 (6 bases). Trimming stripped 0 bases from V and 3 bases from J, with 17 bases between. This CDR3 comprises 17 residues. Germline V gene sequence: CDR1 ENHRY, CDR2 SYGVKD. CDR3 sequence: CAISESQDSPNEETQYF. The CDR3 region has the DNA TGTGCCATCAGTGAGTCCCAGGACAGCCCTAACGAAGAGACCCAGTACTTC.